This is a list of T cell receptor beta chains from one sample in a study of human T cells and chemical hapten exposure. TCRdb ran MiXCR on the 5' RACE reads and lists one entry per CDR3 protein. In the table there are approximately 81,000 distinct CDR3 sequences, about 8.4% of which are singletons. Every receptor here comes from a male donor in good health. The CDR3 runs from the conserved cysteine through the conserved F or W. Each record gives: clone size, D gene, V gene, J gene, CDR3 DNA, CDR3 protein. D genes are given only for firm matches. Expanded clones get a size class; other rows say once, few or many, or leave the size out.

clone_size: many
d_call: NA
v_call: TRBV12-3/TRBV12-4
j_call: TRBJ2-7
cdr3_nt: TGTGCCAGCAGTTTAGCGGCCACCTCCTACGAGCAGTACTTC
cdr3_aa: CASSLAATSYEQYF

clone_size: NA
d_call: NA
v_call: TRBV12-3/TRBV12-4
j_call: TRBJ1-1
cdr3_nt: TGTGCCAGCAGTTTTAGGGGGACGAACACTGAAGCTTTCTTT
cdr3_aa: CASSFRGTNTEAFF

clone_size: many
d_call: NA
v_call: TRBV5-1
j_call: TRBJ1-6
cdr3_nt: TGCGCCAGCAGCAATTCGGGGTTTGATTCACCCCTCCACTTT
cdr3_aa: CASSNSGFDSPLHF

clone_size: many
d_call: NA
v_call: TRBV20-1
j_call: TRBJ2-7
cdr3_nt: TGCAGTGCTAATGGGAGATACGAGCAGTACTTC
cdr3_aa: CSANGRYEQYF

clone_size: NA
d_call: TRBD1
v_call: TRBV29-1
j_call: TRBJ2-4
cdr3_nt: TGCAGCGTTGAAGACAGGGGGCCTAAAAACATTCAGTACTTC
cdr3_aa: CSVEDRGPKNIQYF

clone_size: many
d_call: TRBD2
v_call: TRBV5-1
j_call: TRBJ2-3
cdr3_nt: TGCGCCAGCAGAAGACTAGCGGGAAGCACAGATACGCAGTATTTT
cdr3_aa: CASRRLAGSTDTQYF

clone_size: few
d_call: TRBD2
v_call: TRBV13
j_call: TRBJ2-5
cdr3_nt: TGTGCCAGCAGCTTAGGGCTAGCGGGAGACGGAGGGGAGACCCAGTACTTC
cdr3_aa: CASSLGLAGDGGETQYF

clone_size: many
d_call: TRBD1
v_call: TRBV11-1
j_call: TRBJ2-7
cdr3_nt: TGTGCCAGCAGCTTTCGCGGGACAGGGATCTACGAGCAGTACTTC
cdr3_aa: CASSFRGTGIYEQYF

clone_size: few
d_call: TRBD2
v_call: TRBV7-2
j_call: TRBJ2-7
cdr3_nt: TGTGCCAGCAGCTTAACCCCCCGGACTAGAGTCCCTATCTCCGAGCAGTACTTC
cdr3_aa: CASSLTPRTRVPISEQYF

clone_size: many
d_call: NA
v_call: TRBV7-2
j_call: TRBJ1-4
cdr3_nt: TGTGCCAGCAGCTTTGGACAGCCTTTTGAAAAACTGTTTTTT
cdr3_aa: CASSFGQPFEKLFF

clone_size: many
d_call: NA
v_call: TRBV20-1
j_call: TRBJ2-7
cdr3_nt: TGCAGTGCTATTTACCTATCGGGTTACGAGCAGTACTTC
cdr3_aa: CSAIYLSGYEQYF

clone_size: NA
d_call: NA
v_call: TRBV7-9
j_call: TRBJ1-6
cdr3_nt: TGTGCCAGCAGCTTCGTCACCCGGGGGTATAATTCACCCCTCCACTTT
cdr3_aa: CASSFVTRGYNSPLHF

clone_size: many
d_call: TRBD1
v_call: TRBV7-2
j_call: TRBJ1-6
cdr3_nt: TGTGCCAGCAGCGGAGGGACAGGAAATAATTCACCCCTCCACTTT
cdr3_aa: CASSGGTGNNSPLHF

clone_size: many
d_call: NA
v_call: TRBV29-1
j_call: TRBJ1-1
cdr3_nt: TGCAGCGTGACACAGGGAGGTGGCACTGAAGCTTTCTTT
cdr3_aa: CSVTQGGGTEAFF

clone_size: NA
d_call: NA
v_call: TRBV5-1
j_call: TRBJ1-1
cdr3_nt: TGCGCCAGCAGCTTGGAGAGGGGACCGAACACTGAAGCTTTCTTT
cdr3_aa: CASSLERGPNTEAFF

clone_size: few
d_call: NA
v_call: TRBV3-1
j_call: TRBJ1-6
cdr3_nt: TGTGCCAGCAGCTCCGGGACATCGAAGAGCTCCTATAATTCACCCCTCCACTTT
cdr3_aa: CASSSGTSKSSYNSPLHF

clone_size: few
d_call: NA
v_call: TRBV11-2
j_call: TRBJ1-4
cdr3_nt: TGTGCCAGCAGCTCAAAAACTAGGAGGGGAAAACTGTTTTTT
cdr3_aa: CASSSKTRRGKLFF

clone_size: NA
d_call: NA
v_call: TRBV9
j_call: TRBJ2-1
cdr3_nt: TGTGCCAGCAGCGTAACGAGGGTGAGCTCCTACAATGAGCAGTTCTTC
cdr3_aa: CASSVTRVSSYNEQFF

clone_size: NA
d_call: NA
v_call: TRBV18
j_call: TRBJ2-5
cdr3_nt: TGTGCCAGCTCCCCGATGGACAGTCAAGAGACCCAGTACTTC
cdr3_aa: CASSPMDSQETQYF

clone_size: many
d_call: TRBD1
v_call: TRBV20-1
j_call: TRBJ2-4
cdr3_nt: TGCAGTGCTAGAGTGACAGGGGACATTCAGTACTTC
cdr3_aa: CSARVTGDIQYF

clone_size: many
d_call: NA
v_call: TRBV6-2/TRBV6-3
j_call: TRBJ2-3
cdr3_nt: TGTGCCAGCAGTCAGGCTGACACAGATACGCAGTATTTT
cdr3_aa: CASSQADTDTQYF

clone_size: few
d_call: TRBD2
v_call: TRBV12-3/TRBV12-4
j_call: TRBJ2-7
cdr3_nt: TGTGCCAGCAGTTTCAGCGGGGGTCAGTCCTACGAGCAGTACTTC
cdr3_aa: CASSFSGGQSYEQYF

clone_size: many
d_call: TRBD2
v_call: TRBV11-2
j_call: TRBJ2-1
cdr3_nt: TGTGCCAGCAGCTGGGGGGGAGGGAATGAGCAGTTCTTC
cdr3_aa: CASSWGGGNEQFF

clone_size: NA
d_call: TRBD1
v_call: TRBV20-1
j_call: TRBJ1-1
cdr3_nt: TGCAGTGCTAGAGAGACAGGGTGGAACACTGAAGCTTTCTTT
cdr3_aa: CSARETGWNTEAFF

clone_size: NA
d_call: TRBD2
v_call: TRBV9
j_call: TRBJ2-3
cdr3_nt: TGTGCCAGCAGCGGCGGACTAGCGGGAAGGGGAGATACGCAGTATTTT
cdr3_aa: CASSGGLAGRGDTQYF

clone_size: NA
d_call: TRBD2
v_call: TRBV4-2
j_call: TRBJ2-1
cdr3_nt: TGTGCCAGCAGCCAAGGGACTAGCGGGGGGGCAAGGTACAATGAGCAGTTCTTC
cdr3_aa: CASSQGTSGGARYNEQFF

clone_size: many
d_call: NA
v_call: TRBV6-5
j_call: TRBJ1-2
cdr3_nt: TGTGCCAGCAGTTACTCGATTTTGGCCAGTGGATTTACTAACTATGGCTACACCTTC
cdr3_aa: CASSYSILASGFTNYGYTF

clone_size: few
d_call: NA
v_call: TRBV7-2
j_call: TRBJ1-4
cdr3_nt: TGTGCCAGCAGCGACGAAGCACTTAATGAAAAACTGTTTTTT
cdr3_aa: CASSDEALNEKLFF

clone_size: NA
d_call: NA
v_call: TRBV19
j_call: TRBJ2-1
cdr3_nt: TGTGCCAGTAGTACTAAACAGGGTTACAATGAGCAGTTCTTC
cdr3_aa: CASSTKQGYNEQFF

clone_size: many
d_call: NA
v_call: TRBV25-1
j_call: TRBJ2-5
cdr3_nt: TGTGCCAGCAGTGATCCAGAGACCCAGTACTTC
cdr3_aa: CASSDPETQYF

clone_size: few
d_call: NA
v_call: TRBV5-1
j_call: TRBJ2-1
cdr3_nt: TGCGCCAGCAGCACCGGCCAGGGGAACAATGAGCAGTTCTTC
cdr3_aa: CASSTGQGNNEQFF

clone_size: NA
d_call: TRBD1
v_call: TRBV7-8
j_call: TRBJ1-1
cdr3_nt: TGTGCCAGCAGCGCCCAGGGGGGCTATGAAGCTTTCTTT
cdr3_aa: CASSAQGGYEAFF

clone_size: NA
d_call: NA
v_call: TRBV7-2
j_call: TRBJ1-5
cdr3_nt: TGTGCCAGCAGCCCCTTCGGGGATCAGCCCCAGCATTTT
cdr3_aa: CASSPFGDQPQHF

clone_size: few
d_call: TRBD1
v_call: TRBV10-3
j_call: TRBJ2-3
cdr3_nt: TGTGCCATCAGCCAAGCCCGGGACAGGGGGCCAGATACGCAGTATTTT
cdr3_aa: CAISQARDRGPDTQYF

clone_size: many
d_call: NA
v_call: TRBV12-3/TRBV12-4
j_call: TRBJ1-5
cdr3_nt: TGTGCCAGCAGTTCATATACCCCAGGGAGATCGGGGAATCAGCCCCAGCATTTT
cdr3_aa: CASSSYTPGRSGNQPQHF

clone_size: few
d_call: TRBD1
v_call: TRBV3-1
j_call: TRBJ1-5
cdr3_nt: TGTGCCAGCAGCCCTGTATCCCCGGCCGGGACAGGGGGCCTTCAGCCCCAGCATTTT
cdr3_aa: CASSPVSPAGTGGLQPQHF